This is a list of T cell receptor beta chains from one sample in a study of OX40 agonist ivuxolimab in advanced cancers. Profiling relied on immunoSEQ multiplex PCR, and the TCRdb table lists in-frame clones only, not all of them. The sample lists roughly 56,000 clones, roughly nine tenths occurring once. The source was CD4+ or CD8+ T cells sorted from blood, collected in a trial of the OX40 agonist ivuxolimab. The origin of the receptors is an adult with an advanced solid tumor such as melanoma, head and neck, liver or kidney cancer. Each CDR3 is given with its conserved first and last residue. D genes are given only for firm matches. Clone size is shown for a subset of rows, as once, few, many or a class of expanded clone.

size,D,J,V,DNA,CDR3
NA,NA,TRBJ2-3,TRBV9,TGTGCCAGCAGCGTTGCTGATGGCAGATCTTACACAGATACGCAGTATTTT,CASSVADGRSYTDTQYF
once,NA,TRBJ1-5,TRBV5-5,TGTGCCAGCAGCACGACAGATAGCAATCAGCCCCAGCATTTT,CASSTTDSNQPQHF
NA,NA,TRBJ1-2,TRBV18,TGTGCCAGCTCACCCCTCCCGGTAAGGGGGAGAGATGGCTACACCTTC,CASSPLPVRGRDGYTF
NA,TRBD1,TRBJ2-5,TRBV5-1,TGCGCCAGCAGCTCCGGGACAGGGGTAGAGACCCAGTACTTC,CASSSGTGVETQYF
NA,NA,TRBJ1-5,TRBV19,TGTGCCAGTACCCTTCAGGAGGGGTTCAATCAGCCCCAGCATTTT,CASTLQEGFNQPQHF
NA,TRBD2,TRBJ2-2,TRBV4-1,TGCGCCAGCAGCCCCCGGACTAGACCTGGCGGGGAGCTGTTTTTT,CASSPRTRPGGELFF
NA,NA,TRBJ2-7,TRBV18,TGTGCCAGCTCACCAAACAGGGACGACGAGCAGTACTTC,CASSPNRDDEQYF
NA,NA,TRBJ1-1,TRBV7-3,TGTGCCAGCAGCTTAATGGGGTCAGGGGATTCTGAAGCTTTCTTT,CASSLMGSGDSEAFF
NA,NA,TRBJ1-5,TRBV30,TGTGCCTGGGGGGCGGGGTCCAATCAGCCCCAGCATTTT,CAWGAGSNQPQHF
once,NA,TRBJ1-2,TRBV18,TGTGCCAGCTCACTCAGCCCCACCGGAGATGAAGGCTACACCTTC,CASSLSPTGDEGYTF
NA,NA,TRBJ1-2,TRBV7-2,TGTGCCAGCAGCTCCTCCCGCGGGACCCCCTCGTACACCTTC,CASSSSRGTPSYTF
NA,NA,TRBJ1-4,TRBV5-1,TGCGCCAGCAGCTTGGATGTGGACGAAAAACTGTTTTTT,CASSLDVDEKLFF
few,NA,TRBJ1-1,TRBV2,TGTGCCAGCAGTGAAGTGAACAGGGCTTTCTTT,CASSEVNRAFF
NA,NA,TRBJ2-3,TRBV7-8,TGTGCCAGCAGCGCTGGACTAAGTCAGACAGATACGCAGTATTTT,CASSAGLSQTDTQYF
NA,NA,TRBJ2-1,TRBV21-1,TGTGCCAGCAGCAAAAATGCCGATGGACTAGCGGGAGGCTGCTACAATGAGCAGTTCTTC,CASSKNADGLAGGCYNEQFF
NA,TRBD1,TRBJ2-7,TRBV7-2,TGTGCCAGCAGCCCCCAGGGGGCTCGAATCCCTTACGAGCAGTACTTC,CASSPQGARIPYEQYF
NA,TRBD2,TRBJ2-2,TRBV5-8,TGTGCCAGCAGTTTGCGGCTAGCGGGGCCCACCGGGGAGCTGTTTTTT,CASSLRLAGPTGELFF
NA,TRBD2,TRBJ2-3,TRBV18,TGTGCCAGCTCACCGAGGGCGGGAGGGCCTGGAGATACGCAGTATTTT,CASSPRAGGPGDTQYF
NA,NA,TRBJ2-2,TRBV2,TGTGCCAGCACCCTTGGGGGGGCGCAAACCGGGGAGCTGTTTTTT,CASTLGGAQTGELFF
once,NA,TRBJ2-1,TRBV11-2,TGTGCCAGCAGCCCATCCGGGACTTCCTACAATGAGCAGTTCTTC,CASSPSGTSYNEQFF
few,TRBD1,TRBJ2-7,TRBV11-2,TGTGCCAGCAGCTCGGGACAGGACTACGAGCAGTACTTC,CASSSGQDYEQYF
NA,NA,TRBJ2-5,TRBV5-6,TGTGCCAGCAGCTTTGGGGGGGCGGGTGAGACCCAGTACTTC,CASSFGGAGETQYF